This TCR beta chain originates from a study of blood T cells in healthy people across ages. Caucasian, healthy and from Russia, the donors were aged between roughly 6 and 100. This clonotype showed up just a few times. Germline V gives CDR1 MDHEN, CDR2 SYDVKM. Trimming took 1 base from V and 7 from J, leaving 8 bases between them. The length of the CDR3 is 12 residues. A sample-barcoded 5' primer and a J-beta primer mix were used in a second PCR of about 7 to 12 cycles. A template-switch adaptor that had 12 random nucleotides put a tag on each cDNA molecule. TCRdb processed the 5' RACE reads anew with MiXCR; each CDR3 protein has one entry. This table has 1.5 million to 2 million distinct CDR3 sequences, about 30% appearing once.

What was sequenced was blood. The chain joins TRBV28 to TRBJ2-7; no reliable D call. The receptor comes from a woman in her twenties or thirties in good health. This CDR3 is CASSLSPVEQYF. CDR3 sequence (DNA): TGTGCCAGCAGTTTATCCCCGGTTGAGCAGTACTTC.